These 32 T cell receptor beta chains share one sample of origin, sequenced in a study of blood T cell repertoires in COVID-19. Libraries were prepared by immunoSEQ multiplex PCR; TCRdb keeps only in-frame clonotypes and omits some of them. This table holds around 68,000 clones, about 90% found once. Specimen: peripheral blood. All receptors derive from a middle-aged man with COVID-19, enrolled during active disease.

CDR3 DNA sequence: TGTGCCAGCAGCTTGTATGTTGGGGCAGGCTACACCTTC. This gives the protein CASSLYVGAGYTF. The chain uses TRBV5-4 and TRBJ1-2; TRBD1 is a possible D gene (5 bases). Germline V gene lookup returns CDR1 SGHNT and CDR2 YYREEE (reference sequence). The ends were cut back, 1 base at V and 8 bases at J, with 12 bases in the middle. The CDR3 runs to 13 residues.

V and J are TRBV29-1 and TRBJ1-1; 8 positions match TRBD1. V was clipped by 4 bases and J by 1 base; unmatched bases: 2. Germline V gene sequence: CDR1 SQVTM, CDR2 ANQGSEA. The CDR3 spans 13 residues. CDR3 nucleotides: TGCAGCGTTGCCAGGGGGCGGAACACTGAAGCTTTCTTT. This sequence encodes CSVARGRNTEAFF.

The chain links TRBV7-6 to TRBJ2-1, with 9 bases that match TRBD2. Germline CDR1 is SGHVS and CDR2 is FNYEAQ. This CDR3 spans 16 amino acids. Trimming removed 1 base from V and 4 bases from J; junction bases left unmatched: 5. The CDR3 spells CASSLGGGGVYNEQFF. CDR3 nucleotides: TGTGCCAGCAGCTTAGGTGGCGGGGGGGTTTACAATGAGCAGTTCTTC.

The chain links TRBV6-5 to TRBJ2-7; 7 bases are shared with TRBD1. Losses at the gene ends were 6 bases for V and 2 bases for J; bases not matched to a gene: 7. The CDR3 consists of 14 residues. Per the germline V gene, CDR1 is MNHEY and CDR2 is SVGAGI. This CDR3 is CASRPGQLTYEQYF. The CDR3 DNA reads as TGTGCCAGCAGGCCGGGACAGCTCACCTACGAGCAGTACTTC.

The count of this clone is one. This rearrangement joins TRBV5-4 to TRBJ2-3; D might be TRBD2 (5 bases). The CDR3 is made up of 14 amino acids. Trimming removed 4 bases at V and 3 bases at J, with 12 bases between. CDR1 is SGHNT, CDR2 YYREEE, per germline (reference sequence). CDR3 sequence: CASSHPGGTDTQYF. The DNA of the CDR3 is TGTGCCAGCAGCCACCCAGGCGGGACAGATACGCAGTATTTT.

The chain is built from TRBV28 and TRBJ2-2; D gene ambiguous. The CDR3 runs 14 residues. The V gene's germline CDR1 is MDHEN and CDR2 SYDVKM. V was pared by 6 bases and J by 6 bases, with 14 bases between. The CDR3: CASSRHDVPGELFF. CDR3 coding DNA: TGTGCCAGCAGCAGACATGACGTCCCCGGGGAGCTGTTTTTT. Full variable domain (rest looked up from reference TRBV28 and TRBJ2-2): DVKVTQSSRYLVKRTGEKVFLECVQDMDHENMFWYRQDPGLGLRLIYFSYDVKMKEKGDIPEGYSVSREKKERFSLILESASTNQTSMYLCASSRHDVPGELFFGEGSRLTVL.

This chain uses TRBV5-6 with TRBJ1-5; D is possibly TRBD1 (5 bases). Trimming removed 0 bases from V and 7 bases from J, with 14 bases in between. Per the germline V gene, CDR1 is SGHDT and CDR2 is YYEEEE. The CDR3 is 15 amino acids. CDR3 in DNA: TGTGCCAGCAGCTTGGCCCCCTTAAGGGGACAGCCCCAGCATTTT. This gives the protein CASSLAPLRGQPQHF.

The chain recombines TRBV7-2 with TRBJ2-5, with 13 bases matching TRBD2. Trimming removed 1 base from V and 2 bases from J; junction bases left unmatched: 7. Per germline, CDR1 SGHTA and CDR2 FQGNSA. This CDR3 has 18 amino acids. The CDR3 sequence: CASSLGEPGLAGQETQYF. In nucleotides, the CDR3 is TGTGCCAGCAGCTTAGGGGAACCGGGACTAGCGGGGCAAGAGACCCAGTACTTC.

This chain joins TRBV11-2 and TRBJ1-4; tentative D call: TRBD1 (5 bases). The ends were cut back, 3 bases at V and 1 base at J, with 12 bases in the middle. CDR1 is SGHAT, CDR2 FQNNGV, per germline. The CDR3 loop spans 16 amino acids. The CDR3 region has the DNA TGTGCCAGCAGCTTGTTCGGGGGGAGAACTAATGAAAAACTGTTTTTT. It encodes CASSLFGGRTNEKLFF.

V gene TRBV18 combines with J gene TRBJ2-7; perhaps TRBD1 as D (6 bases). In germline, CDR1 is KGHSH, CDR2 LQKENI. V was pared by 0 bases and J by 1 base, with 7 bases between. The CDR3 extends over 14 amino acids. CDR3 residues: CASSPPDSSYEQYF. For the CDR3, the DNA is TGTGCCAGCTCACCACCGGACAGTTCCTACGAGCAGTACTTC.

The chain has TRBV19 and TRBJ1-5, with 8 bases identical to TRBD1. This CDR3 has 15 amino acids. CDR1 is LNHDA, CDR2 SQIVND, per germline (reference sequence). V gave up 10 bases and J gave up 3 bases; unmatched junction bases: 11. CDR3 sequence (DNA): TGTGCCACCAGGACAGGGTCCAAGGTCAATCAGCCCCAGCATTTT. Its translation: CATRTGSKVNQPQHF.

The chain has TRBV6-5 and TRBJ2-1; 8 bases are a match to TRBD1. Germline V CDR1 and CDR2: MNHEY, SVGAGI. The CDR3 loop spans 16 amino acids. J gave up 7 bases and V 4 bases, and 12 bases lay outside the gene matches. The CDR3 protein is CASSSVGQGSYNEQFF. CDR3 sequence (DNA): TGTGCCAGCAGTTCAGTAGGACAGGGAAGTTATAATGAGCAGTTCTTC.

The chain has TRBV18 and TRBJ1-1, with 8 nucleotides matching TRBD1. The CDR3 consists of 15 residues. The germline gives CDR1 KGHSH, CDR2 LQKENI. V shed 1 base and J 1 base; nucleotides not matched to a gene: 2. The CDR3 region has the DNA TGTGCCAGCTCACCACGGGGACAGGAGAACACTGAAGCTTTCTTT. It codes for CASSPRGQENTEAFF.

The chain joins TRBV12-2 to TRBJ1-1. TRBV12-2 is a pseudogene locus. The CDR3 totals 14 residues. The CDR3 nucleotides are TGTGCAAGTCGCTCCCTATATTTGAACACTGAAGCTTTCTTT. Amino acids: CASRSLYLNTEAFF.

Written as DNA, the CDR3 is TGTGCCAGCAGTGAACTCACAGGGGGCAGCACCGGGGAGCTGTTTTTT. As protein: CASSELTGGSTGELFF. The rearrangement joins TRBV6-1 to TRBJ2-2, with 9 bases matching TRBD1. Trimming took 2 bases from V and 4 from J; bases not matched to a gene: 5. The CDR3 totals 16 residues. Germline values: CDR1 MNHNS, CDR2 SASEGT.

The chain uses TRBV25-1 and TRBJ2-7; 8 positions match TRBD1. The V segment lost 5 bases and the J segment 2 bases; nucleotides outside the gene matches: 2. From germline, CDR1 is MGHDK and CDR2 SYGVNS. The CDR3 covers 13 residues. CDR3 amino acids: CASSKTGAYEQYF. The DNA of the CDR3 is TGTGCCAGCAGTAAGACAGGGGCCTACGAGCAGTACTTC.

The rearrangement links TRBV6-1 to TRBJ2-2; a weak D match, TRBD2 (5 bases). The V gene lost 2 bases and the J gene lost 7 bases, with 14 bases spanning the gap. This CDR3 region has 15 residues. Germline CDR1 and CDR2: MNHNS and SASEGT. The DNA for the CDR3 is TGTGCCAGCAGTGAAAGGAAAGGGAGTGGCGGGGAGCTGTTTTTT. Translating gives CASSERKGSGGELFF.

In DNA form, the CDR3 reads TGTGCCAGCACCCCCCGCGGGGCACGCGACACAGATACGCAGTATTTT. It codes for CASTPRGARDTDTQYF. The genes are TRBV7-9 and TRBJ2-3, with D maybe TRBD2 (6 bases). Germline V gives CDR1 SEHNR, CDR2 FQNEAQ (reference sequence). V was pared by 7 bases and J by 2 bases, with 19 bases between. This CDR3 region has 16 residues.

The J gene is TRBJ1-3, the V gene TRBV30; maybe TRBD1 (6 bases). The CDR3 is made up of 15 amino acids. V gave up 0 bases and J gave up 2 bases, with 11 bases separating them. Germline CDR1 is GTSNPN and CDR2 is SVGIG (reference sequence). The CDR3 loop is CAWSVEQGAGNTIYF. DNA of the CDR3: TGTGCCTGGAGTGTGGAACAGGGAGCTGGAAACACCATATATTTT.

Comments on this clone: Germline and junction disagree at one end, which may indicate a read error. The chain has TRBV4-1 and TRBJ2-7, with D possibly being TRBD2 (7 bases). Per germline, CDR1 MGHRA and CDR2 YSYEKL. This CDR3 spans 16 amino acids. CDR3 in DNA: TGCGCCAGCAGTCAAGGGGCGGGGGCGAACTCCTACGAGCAGTACTTC. Translation: CASSQGAGANSYEQYF.

This chain joins TRBV24-1 and TRBJ2-3; 10 positions match TRBD2. V lost 4 bases and J lost 2; bases outside the gene matches: 5. The CDR3 contains 16 residues. The germline V gene has CDR1 KGHDR and CDR2 SFDVKD. The CDR3 nucleotides are TGTGCCACCAGTGAGCCAGCGGGGGGGACCACAGATACGCAGTATTTT. Encoded protein: CATSEPAGGTTDTQYF.

This clone has more than one count but fewer than ten. V and J are TRBV12-3 or TRBV12-4 and TRBJ2-1; D may be TRBD2 (7 bases). The CDR3 sequence is 13 residues long. Deletions cut 10 bases from V and 6 bases from J, with 16 bases between. CDR3 nucleotides: TGTGCCACGGGGGGCGCAGCAACCAATGAGCAGTTCTTC. Protein: CATGGAATNEQFF.

The rearrangement links TRBV9 to TRBJ1-4; D is perhaps TRBD1 (5 bases). Per germline, CDR1 SGDLS and CDR2 YYNGEE. Trimming shortened V by 4 bases and J by 6 bases, and 28 bases separated the two germline ends. The CDR3 has 19 amino acids. The CDR3 here is CASSPTVGVGDSTYEKLFF. In DNA form, the CDR3 reads TGTGCCAGCAGCCCGACAGTAGGGGTCGGCGACTCAACCTATGAAAAACTGTTTTTT.

V is TRBV5-1 and J is TRBJ1-2; 7 nucleotides agree with TRBD1. This CDR3 contains 15 residues. J gave up 8 bases and V 0 bases, and 10 bases lay outside the gene matches. Germline loops: CDR1 SGHRS, CDR2 YFSETQ. The CDR3 region has the DNA TGCGCCAGCAGCTTGGCCCTAGACAGGGCAAGCGGCTACACCTTC. Translated, it gives CASSLALDRASGYTF.

The chain links TRBV3-1 (or the pseudogene TRBV3-2) to TRBJ1-6; 9 bases agree with TRBD1. The length of the CDR3 is 15 residues. V lost 3 bases, J lost 8 bases, and 5 bases stayed unmatched. CDR1 is LGHDT, CDR2 YNNKEL, per germline (reference sequence). DNA for the CDR3: TGTGCCAGCAGCCAGAGGGACAGGGAGGATTCACCCCTCCACTTT. Translation gives CASSQRDREDSPLHF.

This clone was seen only once. The chain employs TRBV30 and TRBJ1-4; the D is unclear. Per germline, CDR1 GTSNPN and CDR2 SVGIG (reference sequence). This CDR3 is 14 amino acids long. Trimming shortened V by 6 bases and J by 0 bases, and 11 bases separated the two germline ends. The CDR3 loop is CACKRTATNEKLFF. CDR3 DNA sequence: TGTGCCTGTAAACGGACTGCAACTAATGAAAAACTGTTTTTT.

V usage is TRBV19 and J usage is TRBJ1-5; no definite D call. V shed 3 bases and J shed 7 bases, with 7 bases lying between them. Germline V CDR1 and CDR2: LNHDA, SQIVND (reference sequence). The CDR3 sequence is 12 residues long. CDR3 loop: CASSMRNQPQHF. The CDR3 DNA sequence: TGTGCCAGTAGTATGCGAAACCAGCCCCAGCATTTT. The entire variable domain, with the rest obtained from reference TRBV19 and TRBJ1-5, is as follows: DGGITQSPKYLFRKEGQNVTLSCEQNLNHDAMYWYRQDPGQGLRLIYYSQIVNDFQKGDIAEGYSVSREKKESFPLTVTSAQKNPTAFYLCASSMRNQPQHFGDGTRLSIL.

In this sample, this clone turned up once. The rearrangement joins TRBV29-1 to TRBJ2-5, with a tentative D call TRBD1 (6 bases). The CDR3 has 12 amino acids. CDR1 is SQVTM and CDR2 is ANQGSEA in the germline V gene. V lost 4 bases and J lost 4, with 10 bases in between. The CDR3 protein is CSVGTVPETQYF. CDR3 coding DNA: TGCAGCGTTGGGACAGTACCAGAGACCCAGTACTTC.

This clone has more than one count but fewer than ten. Other DNA sequences of this sample code for an identical CDR3. V gene TRBV7-8 combines with J gene TRBJ1-2; TRBD1 agrees at 9 bases. This CDR3 is built from 15 residues. Germline loops: CDR1 SGHVS, CDR2 FQNEAQ. Losses at the gene ends were 1 base for V and 2 bases for J; bases not matched to a gene: 2. The CDR3 DNA is TGTGCCAGCAGCTTAGGAGGGACAGGGAACTATGGCTACACCTTC. Translation gives CASSLGGTGNYGYTF.

A word on this clone: In the same sample, other DNA sequences code for this CDR3. The V and J genes are TRBV5-1 and TRBJ2-1; 7 bases fit TRBD2. In germline, CDR1 is SGHRS, CDR2 YFSETQ. The CDR3 has 14 amino acids. V lost 2 bases and J lost 2; bases outside the gene matches: 1. CDR3 amino acids: CASSFGGAYNEQFF. The CDR3 DNA reads as TGCGCCAGCAGCTTTGGGGGGGCCTACAATGAGCAGTTCTTC.

The gene calls are TRBV5-4 and TRBJ1-2, with D possibly matching TRBD1 (5 bases). Germline lookup yields CDR1 SGHNT and CDR2 YYREEE (reference sequence). The V end was cut by 1 base, the J end by 6 bases, with 10 bases between. There are 13 residues in the CDR3. CDR3: CASSLQGIDGYTF. DNA for the CDR3: TGTGCCAGCAGCTTGCAGGGTATCGATGGCTACACCTTC.

This sequence joins TRBV9 and TRBJ1-3; 8 bases map to TRBD1. J lost 4 bases, V lost 0 bases, and 6 bases had no gene match. Germline lookup yields CDR1 SGDLS and CDR2 YYNGEE. This CDR3 is 16 amino acids long. Here the CDR3 DNA reads TGTGCCAGCAGCGTAGGGCAGGGGGCGGTAGGAAACACCATATATTTT. Amino acids: CASSVGQGAVGNTIYF.